The T cell receptor (beta chain) described here comes from a study of T cells after yellow fever vaccination. Whole-study context: Fractions of low cell number were prepared using SMART-Seq v4 Ultra Low Input. Notes on the study in general: Few clonotypes appeared in both CD4 and CD8 compartments. The bulk population could contribute abundant contaminating clonotypes to FACS-sorted repertoires.

This clonotype was observed a few times. The antigen is not known. 5'RACE template switching added a universal primer site and UMIs to TCR cDNA. TCRdb re-derived calls from the 5' RACE reads in MiXCR, one entry per CDR3 protein. The table records under 200,000 distinct CDR3 sequences, around 10% of them present only once. This clonotype was obtained from a man aged 18 to 29 who received the YFV17D yellow fever vaccine. The source was CD8+ T cells sorted from PBMCs, collected 15 days after the yellow fever booster vaccination.

The CDR3 region has the DNA TGTGCCAGCAGCGTAACTTCAGGGAGGGCCTACTCTGGAAACACCATATATTTT. The encoded protein is CASSVTSGRAYSGNTIYF. V gene TRBV9 combines with J gene TRBJ1-3; D perhaps matches TRBD1 (5 bases). V gave up 1 base and J gave up 0 bases, with 17 bases separating them. The V gene's germline CDR1 is SGDLS and CDR2 YYNGEE. The CDR3 spans 18 residues.